This is a list of T cell receptor beta chains from one sample in a study of human T cells and chemical hapten exposure. MiXCR, run by TCRdb on the RACE reads, gives a single entry per CDR3 protein. Of approximately 260,000 distinct CDR3 sequences listed, over 7.5% are singletons. The sequenced sample was whole blood, obtained in connection with sensitization to the hapten diphenylcyclopropenone (DPC). The source of these receptors is a man younger than 30 with alopecia areata. Some clones in this sample may be carry-over from other donors' samples. Both conserved end residues are part of each CDR3.

>TRBJ1-6|TRBV7-9
CASSLTGTDGSYNSPLHF
>TRBJ2-1|TRBV6-2/TRBV6-3
CASRKGDSVYNEQFF
>TRBJ1-1|TRBV7-3
CASSPRQVAKAFF
>TRBJ1-5|TRBV6-2/TRBV6-3
CASSYMPGNQPQHF
>TRBJ1-5|TRBV6-6
CASSLGTAPSQPQHF
>TRBJ1-4|TRBV10-3
CAISDGVDNEKLFF
>TRBJ1-2|TRBV12-3/TRBV12-4
CASSSFTGHGYTF
>TRBJ1-2|TRBV6-5
CASSPGTESNYGYTF
>TRBJ1-5|TRBV10-2
CASRSQENQPQHF
>TRBJ2-3|TRBV6-5
CASSPTGLPGTDTQYF
>TRBJ2-5|TRBV7-4
CASRAVWAAQYF
>TRBJ2-2|TRBV2
CASIQLAANTGELFF
>TRBJ1-1|TRBV5-1
CVSRPRTGTNTEAFF
>TRBJ2-2|TRBV20-1
CSARVGRGGELFF
>TRBJ1-4|TRBV6-6
CASTQSGGAREKLFF
>TRBJ2-3|TRBV9
CASTLAGGTDTQYF
>TRBJ2-3|TRBV4-1
CASSRPGTVSTDTQYF
>TRBJ1-1|TRBV27
CASSLVPYTEAFF
>TRBJ1-6|TRBV6-5
CASSYSTSPLHF
>TRBJ1-1|TRBV7-9
CASSLSSGGGLTEAFF
>TRBJ2-3|TRBV3-1
CASSQVRTDTQYF
>TRBJ1-1|TRBV27
CASSLFGHTEAFF
>TRBJ1-2|TRBV29-1
CSVPDRLYGYTF
>TRBJ1-1|TRBV21-1
CASSGLTAEAFF
>TRBJ1-1|TRBV12-3/TRBV12-4
CASSQGPTGRNTEAFF